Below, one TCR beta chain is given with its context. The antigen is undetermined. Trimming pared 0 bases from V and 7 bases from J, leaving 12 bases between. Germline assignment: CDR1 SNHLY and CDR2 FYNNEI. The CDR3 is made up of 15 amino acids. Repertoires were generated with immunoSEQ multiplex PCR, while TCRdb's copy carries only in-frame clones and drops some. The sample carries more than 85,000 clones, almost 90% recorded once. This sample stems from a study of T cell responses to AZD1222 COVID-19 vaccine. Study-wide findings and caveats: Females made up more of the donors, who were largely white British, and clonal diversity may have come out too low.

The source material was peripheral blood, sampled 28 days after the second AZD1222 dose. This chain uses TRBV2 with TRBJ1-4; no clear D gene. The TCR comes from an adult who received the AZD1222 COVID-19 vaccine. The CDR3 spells CASSEAPGDLEKLFF. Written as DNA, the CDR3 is TGTGCCAGCAGTGAAGCGCCAGGAGACCTTGAAAAACTGTTTTTT.